The 8 T cell receptor beta chains given below trace back to one sample, sequenced in a study of TIL therapy for anti-PD-1-resistant metastatic lung cancer. Time point: pre-treatment sample, taken before nivolumab and TIL therapy. This was the immunoSEQ v3 assay. Some clones are missing from TCRdb's copy, which holds only in-frame ones; the method was immunoSEQ multiplex PCR. The data contain nearly 60,000 clones, less than 75% of them singletons. Sequenced here: blood, sampled at baseline. Every receptor here comes from a person aged 25-79 years with non-small cell lung cancer.

The V gene is TRBV7-6, the J gene TRBJ2-3, with D possibly TRBD2 on 5 matching bases. CDR1 and CDR2 from the germline V gene are SGHVS and FNYEAQ. The V end was cut by 7 bases, the J end by 5 bases, with 22 bases between. This CDR3 is built from 16 residues. CDR3 in amino acids: CASICGPRPGRDTQYF. As DNA, the CDR3 is TGTGCCAGCATCTGCGGCCCTCGGCCTGGGAGAGATACGCAGTATTTT.

V gene TRBV7-2 combines with J gene TRBJ2-3; TRBD1 is a possible D gene (5 bases). The CDR3 runs to 16 residues. The germline V gene encodes CDR1 SGHTA and CDR2 FQGNSA. V was clipped by 5 bases and J by 0 bases, with 15 bases between them. In DNA, the CDR3 is TGTGCCAGCAGCCGCGACAGACCCGTTAGCACAGATACGCAGTATTTT. It specifies CASSRDRPVSTDTQYF.

This clone has a handful of counts. This chain uses TRBV2 with TRBJ1-5; TRBD1 is a possible D gene (6 bases). The CDR3 has 14 amino acids. Germline CDR1 and CDR2: SNHLY and FYNNEI. With 6 bases removed from V and 6 bases from J, the gap between germline ends came to 15 bases. The DNA of the CDR3 is TGTGCCAGCAGAATGGGGGGGGCGAGTCAGCCCCAGCATTTT. It encodes CASRMGGASQPQHF.

The chain couples TRBV4-3 to TRBJ2-7, with TRBD1 as a possible D gene (6 bases). CDR3 length equals 16 residues. The germline V and J ends were trimmed by 0 bases and 5 bases, with 17 bases remaining between them. Germline CDR1 reads LGHNA; CDR2 reads YSLEER. The CDR3 bases are TGCGCCAGCAGCCAAGAAGCCCAGGGGTTGTCGGACGAGCAGTACTTC. It codes for CASSQEAQGLSDEQYF.

This sequence joins TRBV28 and TRBJ2-7; D gene uncertain. V lost 5 bases and J lost 4, with 9 bases in between. The CDR3 totals 12 residues. CDR1 and CDR2 from the germline V gene are MDHEN and SYDVKM. CDR3 amino acids: CASSPLGYEQYF. The DNA of the CDR3 is TGTGCCAGCAGTCCGCTAGGGTACGAGCAGTACTTC.

J is TRBJ2-6 and V is TRBV9, with D uncertain. Trimming left V 1 base short and J 3 bases short, with 2 bases between. Looked up from germline, CDR1 is SGDLS and CDR2 is YYNGEE. There are 13 residues in the CDR3. CDR3 in DNA: TGTGCCAGCAGCGTATATGGGGCCAACGTCCTGACTTTC. Its protein product is CASSVYGANVLTF.

The rearrangement links TRBV6-6 to TRBJ2-7, with D tentatively TRBD2 (7 bases). V was cut by 4 bases and J by 0 bases, with 13 bases left in between. Germline V gene data show CDR1 as MNHNY and CDR2 as SVGAGI (reference sequence). The CDR3 consists of 15 residues. The CDR3 protein is CASSLLGGLSYEQYF. The CDR3, as DNA: TGTGCCAGCAGTTTACTGGGGGGGCTCTCCTACGAGCAGTACTTC.

This clone was detected a few times. This chain connects TRBV6-5 to TRBJ2-7, with D perhaps matching TRBD1 (6 bases). The CDR3 covers 13 residues. Looked up from germline, CDR1 is MNHEY and CDR2 is SVGAGI. Trimming shortened V by 8 bases and J by 3 bases, and 14 bases separated the two germline ends. CDR3 sequence (DNA): TGTGCCAGCCTTTGGACAGTGGACTACGAGCAGTACTTC. The encoded protein is CASLWTVDYEQYF.